This passage covers 2 T cell receptor beta chains from one sample sequenced in a study of blood T cells in healthy people across ages. Together with a sample-barcoded 5' primer, a J-beta primer mix was included in a second PCR lasting about 7 to 11 cycles. TCRdb independently ran MiXCR on the 5' RACE reads; one entry per CDR3 protein. This repertoire shows some 730,000 distinct CDR3 sequences, 22% found once; its top ten account for roughly 22%. The sample comprised blood. These receptors were taken from a man between 65 and 85 years old in good health.

This clonotype was seen more than once but under ten times. The gene calls are TRBV5-1 and TRBJ1-1; D is possibly TRBD1 (5 bases). Trimming took off 0 bases at V and 0 bases at J, with 9 bases between the two ends. Germline lookup yields CDR1 SGHRS and CDR2 YFSETQ. The CDR3 covers 15 residues. The CDR3 loop reads CASSLGDGMNTEAFF. The DNA for the CDR3 is TGCGCCAGCAGCTTGGGGGACGGGATGAACACTGAAGCTTTCTTT.

The chain uses TRBV14 and TRBJ1-1; no clear D gene. The CDR3 loop spans 13 amino acids. From germline, CDR1 is SGHDN and CDR2 FVKESK. The V end lost 4 bases, the J end lost 0 bases, and 6 bases lay between the germline ends. The CDR3 nucleotides read TGTGCCAGCAGCCTCCACCTGAACACTGAAGCTTTCTTT. The encoded protein is CASSLHLNTEAFF. Combining the CDR3 with reference TRBV14 and TRBJ1-1 gives the whole variable domain EAGVTQFPSHSVIEKGQTVTLRCDPISGHDNLYWYRRVMGKEIKFLLHFVKESKQDESGMPNNRFLAERTGGTYSTLKVQPAELEDSGVYFCASSLHLNTEAFFGQGTRLTVV.